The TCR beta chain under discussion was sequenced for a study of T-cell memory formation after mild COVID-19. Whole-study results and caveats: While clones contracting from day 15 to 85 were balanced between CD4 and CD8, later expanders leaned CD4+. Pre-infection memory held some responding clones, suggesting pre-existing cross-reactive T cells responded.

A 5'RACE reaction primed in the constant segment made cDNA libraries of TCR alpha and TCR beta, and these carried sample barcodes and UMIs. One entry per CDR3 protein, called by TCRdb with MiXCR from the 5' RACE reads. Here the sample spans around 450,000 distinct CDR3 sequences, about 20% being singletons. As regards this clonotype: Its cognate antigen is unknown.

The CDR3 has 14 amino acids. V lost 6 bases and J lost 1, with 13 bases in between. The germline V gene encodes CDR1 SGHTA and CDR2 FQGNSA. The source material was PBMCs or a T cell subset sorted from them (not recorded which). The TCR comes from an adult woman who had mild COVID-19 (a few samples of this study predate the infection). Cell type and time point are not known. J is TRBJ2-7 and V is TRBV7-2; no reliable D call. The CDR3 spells CASRERTGSYEQYF. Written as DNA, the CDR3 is TGTGCCAGCAGAGAAAGGACCGGATCCTACGAGCAGTACTTC.